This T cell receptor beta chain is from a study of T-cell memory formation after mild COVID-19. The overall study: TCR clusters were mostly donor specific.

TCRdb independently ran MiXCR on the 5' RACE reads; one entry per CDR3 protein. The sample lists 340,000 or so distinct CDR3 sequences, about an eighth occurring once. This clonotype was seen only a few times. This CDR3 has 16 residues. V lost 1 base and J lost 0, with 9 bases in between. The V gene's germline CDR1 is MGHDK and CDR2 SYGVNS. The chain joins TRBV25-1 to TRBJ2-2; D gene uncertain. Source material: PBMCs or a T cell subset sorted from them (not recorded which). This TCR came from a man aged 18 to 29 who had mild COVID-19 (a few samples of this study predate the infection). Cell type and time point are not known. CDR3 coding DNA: TGTGCCAGCAGTGAATGGGGAAAGGCGAACACCGGGGAGCTGTTTTTT. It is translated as CASSEWGKANTGELFF.